This T cell receptor beta chain originates from a study of T-cell reconstitution after alpha-beta-depleted transplantation in children. The CDR3 contains 18 residues. Germline values: CDR1 LGHNA, CDR2 YNFKEQ. The J segment lost 7 bases and the V segment lost 0 bases, leaving 13 bases of the junction unmatched. Unique molecular identifiers were incorporated during preparation of the TCRbeta library. TCRdb fed the PCR reads into MiXCR, producing one record per CDR3 protein. This repertoire shows around 480,000 distinct CDR3 sequences, 32% found once; its top ten account for under 3%. This TCR was sampled from a human donor who donated a stem cell graft to a child with aplastic anemia. Here the sequenced sample was PBMCs from the stem cell graft donor, taken from the stem cell graft. V is TRBV4-2 and J is TRBJ2-1; 9 bases are a match to TRBD2. The CDR3 loop reads CASSQEPGSLAGWNEQFF. The CDR3 nucleotides are TGTGCCAGCAGCCAAGAACCCGGGAGCCTAGCGGGATGGAATGAGCAGTTCTTC.